This is a list of T cell receptor beta chains from one sample in a study of somatic mutations in cytotoxic T cells in rheumatoid arthritis. Assay used: immunoSEQ multiplex PCR; TCRdb lists only in-frame clones, some missing. This sample has under 15,000 clones, with approximately 69% found just once. Sequenced sample: CD8+ T cells sorted from blood. The source is a man aged 70 or older in good health. Each CDR3 is given with its conserved first and last residue. Each record gives: J gene, D gene, clone size, V gene, CDR3 DNA, CDR3 protein. D genes are given only for firm matches. Size values are once, few and many counts, or a class for expanded clones, and some rows have none.

j_gene: TRBJ2-2
d_gene: TRBD2
abundance: NA
v_gene: TRBV11-2
CDR3nt: TGTGCCAGCAGCTTGTTTAGCGGGCCTGTGGTTACCGGGGAGCTGTTTTTT
CDR3aa: CASSLFSGPVVTGELFF

j_gene: TRBJ2-1
d_gene: NA
abundance: NA
v_gene: TRBV13
CDR3nt: TGTGCCAGCAGCTTCTTGCTACAGGGTTCCTACAATGAGCAGTTCTTC
CDR3aa: CASSFLLQGSYNEQFF

j_gene: TRBJ1-5
d_gene: NA
abundance: NA
v_gene: TRBV7-9
CDR3nt: TGTGCCAGCAGCTCTCCAGACAGGTTCCCCCGGAATCAGCCCCAGCATTTT
CDR3aa: CASSSPDRFPRNQPQHF

j_gene: TRBJ2-7
d_gene: TRBD2
abundance: few
v_gene: TRBV27
CDR3nt: TGTGCCAGCAGTATTAGCGGGAGCTCCTACGAGCAGTACTTC
CDR3aa: CASSISGSSYEQYF

j_gene: TRBJ2-7
d_gene: NA
abundance: NA
v_gene: TRBV11-1
CDR3nt: TGTGCCAGCAGCCACCAATCTCCCGAGCAGTACTTC
CDR3aa: CASSHQSPEQYF

j_gene: TRBJ1-5
d_gene: NA
abundance: once
v_gene: TRBV2
CDR3nt: TGTGCCAGCAGTGAGGTGGGAGACGGCAATCAGCCCCAGCATTTT
CDR3aa: CASSEVGDGNQPQHF

j_gene: TRBJ2-1
d_gene: NA
abundance: NA
v_gene: TRBV11-2
CDR3nt: TGTGCCAGCACCTATAGGAAGGGTTTGAATGAGCAGTTCTTC
CDR3aa: CASTYRKGLNEQFF

j_gene: TRBJ1-3
d_gene: TRBD1
abundance: NA
v_gene: TRBV27
CDR3nt: TGTGCCAGCAGTTTGGGACAGGGTGCAGGAAACACCATATATTTT
CDR3aa: CASSLGQGAGNTIYF

j_gene: TRBJ1-2
d_gene: NA
abundance: NA
v_gene: TRBV10-3
CDR3nt: TGTGCCATCAGTGAGGACCAAAGCTCGCATTATGGCTACACCTTC
CDR3aa: CAISEDQSSHYGYTF

j_gene: TRBJ2-3
d_gene: NA
abundance: few
v_gene: TRBV4-2
CDR3nt: TGTGCCAGCAGCCAAAGGGACTCTAAAAGCGATACGCAGTATTTT
CDR3aa: CASSQRDSKSDTQYF

j_gene: TRBJ2-1
d_gene: NA
abundance: NA
v_gene: TRBV14
CDR3nt: TGTGCCAGCAGCCAAGATGATGGTCGGGGGGCCTTTTTCAATGAGCAGTTCTTC
CDR3aa: CASSQDDGRGAFFNEQFF

j_gene: TRBJ2-1
d_gene: TRBD2
abundance: NA
v_gene: TRBV18
CDR3nt: TGTGCCAGCTCACTATTAGCGGGAGAAGAGTACAATGAGCAGTTCTTC
CDR3aa: CASSLLAGEEYNEQFF

j_gene: TRBJ2-1
d_gene: TRBD1
abundance: NA
v_gene: TRBV19
CDR3nt: TGTGCCAGTAGTAGAGAGTCCGACAGGGCGTACAATGAGCAGTTCTTC
CDR3aa: CASSRESDRAYNEQFF

j_gene: TRBJ2-3
d_gene: TRBD2
abundance: NA
v_gene: TRBV28
CDR3nt: TGTGCCAGCAGCTACCGGGGGGGAGAGGATACGCAGTATTTT
CDR3aa: CASSYRGGEDTQYF

j_gene: TRBJ2-7
d_gene: NA
abundance: NA
v_gene: TRBV27
CDR3nt: TGTGCCAGCAGTTTCGGTGGCAGGACCTACGAGCAGTACTTC
CDR3aa: CASSFGGRTYEQYF

j_gene: TRBJ2-3
d_gene: NA
abundance: NA
v_gene: TRBV27
CDR3nt: TGTGCCAGCAGTCCCAGTAGAGCCAGCACAGATACGCAGTATTTT
CDR3aa: CASSPSRASTDTQYF

j_gene: TRBJ2-3
d_gene: TRBD2
abundance: NA
v_gene: TRBV9
CDR3nt: TGTGCCAGCAGCGTCGACGGGGGGTCTACAGATACGCAGTATTTT
CDR3aa: CASSVDGGSTDTQYF

j_gene: TRBJ2-5
d_gene: NA
abundance: NA
v_gene: TRBV27
CDR3nt: TGTGCCAGCAGCCCATACCGGGCTACAGAAGAGACCCAGTACTTC
CDR3aa: CASSPYRATEETQYF

j_gene: TRBJ1-4
d_gene: NA
abundance: NA
v_gene: TRBV30
CDR3nt: TGTGCCTGGAGTCCCTGGTTAAATGAAAAACTGTTTTTT
CDR3aa: CAWSPWLNEKLFF

j_gene: TRBJ1-4
d_gene: TRBD1
abundance: NA
v_gene: TRBV4-1
CDR3nt: TGCGCCAGCAGCCAAGACCCAGGGGGGAACGAAAAACTGTTTTTT
CDR3aa: CASSQDPGGNEKLFF

j_gene: TRBJ2-7
d_gene: NA
abundance: NA
v_gene: TRBV28
CDR3nt: TGTGCCAGCAGTAAGAGCGGAACCTACGAGCAGTACTTC
CDR3aa: CASSKSGTYEQYF

j_gene: TRBJ2-2
d_gene: TRBD2
abundance: NA
v_gene: TRBV4-1
CDR3nt: TGCGCCAGCAGCCAAGATGGAAGCGGGGGGGCCGGGGAGCTGTTTTTT
CDR3aa: CASSQDGSGGAGELFF

j_gene: TRBJ2-7
d_gene: TRBD1
abundance: few
v_gene: TRBV10-3
CDR3nt: TGTGCCACCGCAGGGGGAGACCACTCCTACGAGCAGTACTTC
CDR3aa: CATAGGDHSYEQYF

j_gene: TRBJ2-7
d_gene: NA
abundance: NA
v_gene: TRBV6-5
CDR3nt: TGTGCCAGCAGTTTTCGGGGCTCCTACGAGCAGTACTTC
CDR3aa: CASSFRGSYEQYF

j_gene: TRBJ2-3
d_gene: NA
abundance: NA
v_gene: TRBV15
CDR3nt: TGTGCCACCAGCGCCGAACTCGGTTCGGCAGATACGCAGTATTTT
CDR3aa: CATSAELGSADTQYF

j_gene: TRBJ2-1
d_gene: TRBD2
abundance: NA
v_gene: TRBV27
CDR3nt: TGTGCCAGCTATACTAGCGGGAGGTACAATGAGCAGTTCTTC
CDR3aa: CASYTSGRYNEQFF

j_gene: TRBJ2-2
d_gene: TRBD2
abundance: NA
v_gene: TRBV4-3
CDR3nt: TGCGCCAGCAGCCAAGATCAAGCTAGCGGACGCACCGGGGAGCTGTTTTTT
CDR3aa: CASSQDQASGRTGELFF

j_gene: TRBJ2-3
d_gene: TRBD2
abundance: NA
v_gene: TRBV10-3
CDR3nt: TGTGCCATCAAAGGACTAGCGAGCACAGATACGCAGTATTTT
CDR3aa: CAIKGLASTDTQYF

j_gene: TRBJ2-1
d_gene: TRBD2
abundance: NA
v_gene: TRBV6-1
CDR3nt: TGTGCCAGCAGTGACCCTGGGACTAGCGAGCAGTTCTTC
CDR3aa: CASSDPGTSEQFF

j_gene: TRBJ2-1
d_gene: TRBD1
abundance: once
v_gene: TRBV7-9
CDR3nt: TGTGCCAGCAGCCCGGGACAGGGGGGATACAATGAGCAGTTCTTC
CDR3aa: CASSPGQGGYNEQFF

j_gene: TRBJ2-5
d_gene: NA
abundance: few
v_gene: TRBV7-9
CDR3nt: TGTGCCAGCAGCTTAGGGACCCACCAAGAGACCCAGTACTTC
CDR3aa: CASSLGTHQETQYF

j_gene: TRBJ1-3
d_gene: NA
abundance: NA
v_gene: TRBV5-6
CDR3nt: TGTGCCAGCAGCTTGGCCACAGGGACTGGAAACACCATATATTTT
CDR3aa: CASSLATGTGNTIYF

j_gene: TRBJ2-7
d_gene: NA
abundance: NA
v_gene: TRBV9
CDR3nt: TGTGCCAGCAGCGCCTCCGCGGGGTCCTCCTACGAGCAGTACTTC
CDR3aa: CASSASAGSSYEQYF

j_gene: TRBJ1-5
d_gene: TRBD1
abundance: few
v_gene: TRBV28
CDR3nt: TGTGCCAGCAGAACCGGGACAGGGTTCCCCCCACCCAATCAGCCCCAGCATTTT
CDR3aa: CASRTGTGFPPPNQPQHF

j_gene: TRBJ2-3
d_gene: TRBD2
abundance: NA
v_gene: TRBV29-1
CDR3nt: TGCAGCGTTGTCCTTGCGGGAGGGCCCGGAGATACGCAGTATTTT
CDR3aa: CSVVLAGGPGDTQYF

j_gene: TRBJ1-1
d_gene: TRBD1
abundance: few
v_gene: TRBV19
CDR3nt: TGTGCCAGTAGTTCGGGACAGGGCTACACTGAAGCTTTCTTT
CDR3aa: CASSSGQGYTEAFF

j_gene: TRBJ2-7
d_gene: TRBD2
abundance: few
v_gene: TRBV27
CDR3nt: TGTGCCAGCGGATGGGGAGGGCCCAAGTACGAGCAGTACTTC
CDR3aa: CASGWGGPKYEQYF

j_gene: TRBJ2-4
d_gene: NA
abundance: NA
v_gene: TRBV11-2
CDR3nt: TGTGCCAGCAGCTCCATTTCTACTATAGCCAAAAACATTCAGTACTTC
CDR3aa: CASSSISTIAKNIQYF

j_gene: TRBJ2-2
d_gene: NA
abundance: NA
v_gene: TRBV5-5
CDR3nt: TGTGCCAGCAGCTTTAGCGCTGGACTCAACACCGGGGAGCTGTTTTTT
CDR3aa: CASSFSAGLNTGELFF

j_gene: TRBJ2-1
d_gene: TRBD2
abundance: NA
v_gene: TRBV27
CDR3nt: TGTGCCAGCAAGACTAGCGGGAAATACAATGAGCAGTTCTTC
CDR3aa: CASKTSGKYNEQFF

j_gene: TRBJ2-2
d_gene: TRBD1
abundance: NA
v_gene: TRBV7-9
CDR3nt: TGTGCCAGCAGCCCCGGGCAGGGGGCCTACCCCGGGGAGCTGTTTTTT
CDR3aa: CASSPGQGAYPGELFF

j_gene: TRBJ2-2
d_gene: NA
abundance: NA
v_gene: TRBV13
CDR3nt: TGTGCCAGCAGCTTAGGGGACAAGAACACCGGGGAGCTGTTTTTT
CDR3aa: CASSLGDKNTGELFF

j_gene: TRBJ2-1
d_gene: TRBD2
abundance: NA
v_gene: TRBV9
CDR3nt: TGTGCCAGCAGCACACGGGACTACGAGGTGGAGCAGTTCTTC
CDR3aa: CASSTRDYEVEQFF

j_gene: TRBJ2-1
d_gene: TRBD1
abundance: NA
v_gene: TRBV9
CDR3nt: TGTGCCAGCAGCGTAGGGGACAGGGGAACCTACAATGAGCAGTTCTTC
CDR3aa: CASSVGDRGTYNEQFF

j_gene: TRBJ2-1
d_gene: TRBD2
abundance: NA
v_gene: TRBV19
CDR3nt: TGTGCCAGTAGTCCCTCCCCCCTGAAGCGGGAGTACAATGAGCAGTTCTTC
CDR3aa: CASSPSPLKREYNEQFF